One sample yielded the 13 T cell receptor beta chains listed below, sequenced in a study of T-cell reconstitution after alpha-beta-depleted transplantation in children. TCRbeta library preparation incorporated unique molecular identifiers. TCRdb fed the PCR reads into MiXCR, producing one record per CDR3 protein. The profile shows 250,000 to 300,000 distinct CDR3 sequences, 10% of them singletons. The sequenced sample was PBMCs, obtained before TCRalphabeta/CD19-depleted stem cell transplant. These receptors were obtained from a boy in the first two years of life with acute myeloid leukemia, due to receive a stem cell transplant.

This clonotype was counted many times. This chain links TRBV29-1 with TRBJ2-7; maybe TRBD1 (5 bases). This CDR3 spans 12 amino acids. Germline-derived CDR1 and CDR2 are SQVTM and ANQGSEA. V gave up 2 bases and J gave up 5 bases, with 10 bases separating them. The CDR3 DNA follows: TGCAGCGTTGAAAGGGGCCGGGACGAGCAGTACTTC. This translates into CSVERGRDEQYF.

This clonotype showed up many times. The J gene is TRBJ2-3, the V gene TRBV12-3 or TRBV12-4, with no clear D. V gave up 7 bases and J gave up 2 bases, with 13 bases separating them. This CDR3 has 14 residues. This chain's CDR3 is CASIRRAVTDTQYF. The CDR3 nucleotides read TGTGCCAGCATCCGAAGGGCGGTCACAGATACGCAGTATTTT.

The chain uses TRBV7-9 and TRBJ2-1, with TRBD1 matching 8 bases. V shed 5 bases, J shed 2 bases, and the junction held 8 bases outside the gene matches. Germline values: CDR1 SEHNR, CDR2 FQNEAQ (reference sequence). This CDR3 has 16 amino acids. Here the CDR3 reads CASSRSDRAPYNEQFF. The CDR3 coding sequence is TGTGCCAGCAGCAGATCGGACAGGGCCCCCTACAATGAGCAGTTCTTC.

CDR3 DNA sequence: TGTGCCAGCAGCTTTAGGACTAGCGGGGATGAGCAGTTCTTC. Amino acids: CASSFRTSGDEQFF. The V call is TRBV5-6, the J call TRBJ2-1; 12 bases map to TRBD2. Germline CDR1 SGHDT, CDR2 YYEEEE. Trimming took 2 bases from V and 8 from J; bases not matched to a gene: 2. The CDR3 is 14 residues long.

This clonotype has ten or more counts. V is TRBV7-9 and J is TRBJ1-4; 7 nucleotides agree with TRBD1. The CDR3 length is 16 residues. J lost 0 bases, V lost 1 base, and 2 bases had no gene match. Germline loops: CDR1 SEHNR, CDR2 FQNEAQ (reference sequence). The CDR3 DNA reads TGTGCCAGCAGCTTAGGGGACAGATCAACTAATGAAAAACTGTTTTTT. Translated: CASSLGDRSTNEKLFF. The whole variable domain, filled in from reference TRBV7-9 and TRBJ1-4, reads DTGVSQNPRHKITKRGQNVTFRCDPISEHNRLYWYRQTLGQGPEFLTYFQNEAQLEKSRLLSDRFSAERPKGSFSTLEIQRTEQGDSAMYLCASSLGDRSTNEKLFFGSGTQLSVL.

J is TRBJ2-5 and V is TRBV7-2, with D perhaps matching TRBD2 (6 bases). The V end was cut by 4 bases, the J end by 5 bases, with 14 bases between. The CDR3 totals 14 residues. From germline, CDR1 is SGHTA and CDR2 FQGNSA. The CDR3, as DNA: TGTGCCAGCAGCTCTAGGGACTCCCGGGAGACCCAGTACTTC. Residues: CASSSRDSRETQYF.

This clonotype was found many times. V and J are TRBV12-3 or TRBV12-4 and TRBJ1-2; D remains unclear. V dropped 3 bases and J dropped 4 bases, with 9 bases sitting between them. The CDR3 runs 13 residues. CDR3 residues: CASSFQAGYGYTF. CDR3 nucleotide sequence: TGTGCCAGCAGTTTTCAGGCAGGCTATGGCTACACCTTC.

Note on this clonotype: A much larger clone lies one base from this, so it may be a read error. V gene TRBV27 combines with J gene TRBJ1-2; the D gene is possibly TRBD1 (6 bases). The length of the CDR3 is 14 residues. Looked up from germline, CDR1 is MNHEY and CDR2 is SMNVEV (reference sequence). Deletions cut 4 bases from V and 10 bases from J, with 19 bases between. The CDR3 here is CASSSLPTGIAYTF. CDR3 coding DNA: TGTGCCAGCAGTTCCCTGCCTACAGGGATTGCCTACACCTTC.

There are many counts of this clonotype. The chain employs TRBV6-2 or TRBV6-3 and TRBJ2-2; D gene unclear. The CDR3 spans 13 residues. Trimming stripped 4 bases from V and 2 bases from J, with 5 bases between. Germline-derived CDR1 and CDR2 are MNHEY and SVGEGT. This CDR3 is CASSSFNTGELFF. The DNA of the CDR3 is TGTGCCAGCAGTTCCTTTAACACCGGGGAGCTGTTTTTT.

In its sample, this clonotype was seen many times. The chain carries TRBV28 and TRBJ2-7, with D perhaps assigned TRBD1 or TRBD2 (6 bases each). Germline V gene data show CDR1 as MDHEN and CDR2 as SYDVKM. The CDR3 extends over 15 amino acids. The ends were cut back, 6 bases at V and 2 bases at J, with 17 bases in the middle. The DNA of the CDR3 is TGTGCCAGCAGCCCAAGGGGGGACACAACCTACGAGCAGTACTTC. As protein: CASSPRGDTTYEQYF.

This clonotype was observed many times. The V call is TRBV7-2, the J call TRBJ2-5; D unclear. The CDR3 has 12 residues. The V gene's germline CDR1 is SGHTA and CDR2 FQGNSA. Trimming shortened V by 1 base and J by 7 bases, and 7 bases separated the two germline ends. CDR3 coding DNA: TGTGCCAGCAGCTTAGAGGTTCGGACCCAGTACTTC. It specifies CASSLEVRTQYF.

This clonotype showed up just once. V gene TRBV11-1 combines with J gene TRBJ2-4; tentative D call: TRBD1 (8 bases). This CDR3 comprises 20 residues. Germline CDR1 reads SGHAT; CDR2 reads FQDESV (reference sequence). Trimming shortened V by 0 bases and J by 10 bases, and 31 bases separated the two germline ends. The CDR3 here is CASSLARTGRSGLSGNIQYF. The CDR3 nucleotides read TGTGCCAGCAGCTTAGCCCGGACAGGGAGATCGGGACTATCGGGGAATATTCAGTACTTC.

This clonotype has ten or more counts. The rearrangement links TRBV20-1 to TRBJ2-7, with TRBD1 identical over 8 bases. The CDR3 covers 12 residues. Germline values: CDR1 DFQATT, CDR2 SNEGSKA (reference sequence). The junction had 3 bases not matched to a gene; V was cut back by 3 bases and J by 5 bases. The CDR3 loop is CSASDRGDEQYF. CDR3 DNA: TGCAGTGCTAGTGACAGGGGTGACGAGCAGTACTTC.